Listed below are T cell receptor beta chains from one sample, sequenced in a study of control samples from healthy donors and cancer patients. Libraries were prepared by immunoSEQ multiplex PCR; TCRdb keeps only in-frame clonotypes and omits some of them. The sample yields roughly 64,000 clones, about nine tenths seen once. Sequencing input: PBMCs. These receptor sequences come from a woman in her forties or fifties with colorectal cancer. The CDR3 runs from the conserved cysteine through the conserved F or W. A row's size may be missing; if present it is once, few, many or a size class.

J: TRBJ1-2
size: NA
V: TRBV25-1
length: 11
CDR3: CASKQNYGYTF

J: TRBJ2-3
size: NA
V: TRBV5-6
length: 13
CDR3: CASSSAGEDTQYF

J: TRBJ1-6
size: NA
V: TRBV2
length: 15
CDR3: CASRSDSSYNSPLHF

J: TRBJ2-7
size: once
V: TRBV5-6
length: 15
CDR3: CASSLSTGSAYEQYF

J: TRBJ1-2
size: NA
V: TRBV2
length: 13
CDR3: CASKGQANYGYTF

J: TRBJ1-1
size: NA
V: TRBV18
length: 11
CDR3: CASSGDTEAFF

J: TRBJ2-3
size: NA
V: TRBV15
length: 17
CDR3: CATSRDRGDVDTDTQYF

J: TRBJ2-7
size: once
V: TRBV12-3/TRBV12-4
length: 13
CDR3: CASSFDRGREQYF

J: TRBJ2-5
size: NA
V: TRBV19
length: 14
CDR3: CASSPKGVQETQYF

J: TRBJ1-2
size: NA
V: TRBV7-3
length: 14
CDR3: CASSPRRESYGYTF

J: TRBJ2-7
size: NA
V: TRBV14
length: 13
CDR3: CASSQALYREQYF

J: TRBJ2-2
size: NA
V: TRBV29-1
length: 12
CDR3: CSVEGGTGELFF

J: TRBJ2-7
size: NA
V: TRBV5-8
length: 17
CDR3: CASINYRSGTAYYEQYF

J: TRBJ2-1
size: NA
V: TRBV3-1/TRBV3-2
length: 13
CDR3: CASSQVQTGEQFF

J: TRBJ2-7
size: few
V: TRBV27
length: 14
CDR3: CASGDRPSSYEQYF

J: TRBJ2-1
size: NA
V: TRBV6-5
length: 13
CDR3: CASSYLQGNEQFF

J: TRBJ2-2
size: NA
V: TRBV5-1
length: 15
CDR3: CASSFTPENTGELFF

J: TRBJ1-4
size: NA
V: TRBV11-2
length: 15
CDR3: CASSPSGTEGEKLFF

J: TRBJ2-3
size: NA
V: TRBV6-2/TRBV6-3
length: 13
CDR3: CASSYSFQVAQYF

J: TRBJ2-1
size: NA
V: TRBV19
length: 15
CDR3: CASSWGEASYNEQFF

J: TRBJ1-3
size: NA
V: TRBV7-9
length: 14
CDR3: CASSLEGTGNTIYF

J: TRBJ1-6
size: NA
V: TRBV30
length: 16
CDR3: CAWSVTATGINSPLHF

J: TRBJ1-4
size: NA
V: TRBV6-5
length: 12
CDR3: CASSLDRGKLFF

J: TRBJ2-2
size: NA
V: TRBV14
length: 17
CDR3: CASSQYLGGRFTGELFF